This passage covers 7 T cell receptor beta chains from one sample sequenced in a study of CD8 T cells in ankylosing spondylitis listed by TCRdb under 2017. On the study overall, not on this receptor specifically: Blood from ankylosing spondylitis patients appeared to be characterized by a TCR beta motif made up of seven or eight highly homologous amino acid variants.

No antigens are known for them. Library prep was done by 5' RACE. The reads were generated on an Illumina HiSeq 2500. Clones were called with MiXCR by TCRdb after fastp trimmed the public reads at Q25, and only in-frame beta chains were retained. When rows share a CDR3 protein, they turn into one entry using the most common DNA and genes. In all, the sample holds about 540,000 distinct CDR3 sequences, and roughly 13% of those were seen once. The ten largest clones add up to 6.8% of the sample. The sequenced sample consisted of blood, either unsorted or a sorted T cell fraction (not recorded which). Every receptor here comes from a male donor with ankylosing spondylitis.

V is TRBV27 and J is TRBJ2-5; no clear D. Germline V gene sequence: CDR1 MNHEY, CDR2 SMNVEV (reference sequence). V was trimmed by 6 bases and J by 1 base, leaving 12 bases between them. The CDR3 is 14 amino acids. CDR3 region: CASSPLLLQETQYF. In nucleotides, the CDR3 is TGTGCCAGCAGCCCTCTACTTCTCCAAGAGACCCAGTACTTC.

This clonotype was seen many times. The chain has TRBV24-1 and TRBJ2-1; D is unresolved. V was pared by 4 bases and J by 4 bases, with 7 bases between. Germline CDR1 reads KGHDR; CDR2 reads SFDVKD. This CDR3 has 13 residues. CDR3: CATSDTFYNEQFF. The CDR3 nucleotides are TGTGCCACCAGTGACACCTTTTACAATGAGCAGTTCTTC.

V gene TRBV25-1 combines with J gene TRBJ2-7; possibly TRBD2 for D (6 bases). The V and J ends lost 7 bases and 5 bases respectively, with 15 bases between them. This CDR3 contains 13 residues. CDR1 MGHDK and CDR2 SYGVNS come from the germline V gene. CDR3 sequence: CASKRAPRDEQYV. In DNA form, the CDR3 reads TGTGCCAGCAAGCGGGCCCCCAGGGACGAGCAGTACGTC.

There are a few counts of this clonotype. This chain uses TRBV12-3 or TRBV12-4 with TRBJ1-1; D call uncertain. CDR3 length: 13 residues. V was trimmed by 5 bases and J by 0 bases, leaving 7 bases between them. Here the CDR3 reads CASSNMVNTEAFF. The CDR3 DNA is TGTGCCAGCAGTAATATGGTGAACACTGAAGCTTTCTTT.

This clonotype was detected a few times. The chain employs TRBV7-9 and TRBJ2-7; the D gene could be TRBD1 or TRBD2 (5 bases each). Trimming pared 5 bases from V and 6 bases from J, leaving 14 bases between. The CDR3 sequence is 13 residues long. In germline, CDR1 is SEHNR, CDR2 FQNEAQ (reference sequence). The CDR3 protein is CASSPYSGREQYV. CDR3 nucleotides: TGTGCCAGCAGCCCCTATTCGGGGCGCGAGCAGTACGTC.

This clonotype has at least ten counts. This chain links TRBV5-1 with TRBJ2-5; D is undetermined. CDR1 is SGHRS and CDR2 is YFSETQ in the germline V gene. Trimming removed 2 bases from V and 1 base from J, with 9 bases in between. The CDR3 totals 14 residues. CDR3 protein: CASSLRVSQETQYF. The CDR3 coding sequence is TGCGCCAGCAGCTTACGCGTGTCCCAAGAGACCCAGTACTTC.

The chain has TRBV5-1 and TRBJ2-2; D is perhaps TRBD2 (5 bases). V lost 5 bases and J lost 0, with 11 bases in between. Per the germline V gene, CDR1 is SGHRS and CDR2 is YFSETQ. The CDR3 sequence is 15 residues long. The CDR3 nucleotides are TGCGCCAGCAGGACTATCGGCCCGAACACCGGGGAGCTGTTTTTT. Translated: CASRTIGPNTGELFF. The entire variable domain, with the rest obtained from reference TRBV5-1 and TRBJ2-2, is as follows: KAGVTQTPRYLIKTRGQQVTLSCSPISGHRSVSWYQQTPGQGLQFLFEYFSETQRNKGNFPGRFSGRQFSNSRSEMNVSTLELGDSALYLCASRTIGPNTGELFFGEGSRLTVL.